Here is one T cell receptor (beta chain) with its context. What it binds is not known. This entry belongs to a study of T cells expressing NK-cell markers. Study-level points and caveats: The leading position in the CD3+CD56-NKG2C+ fraction of a handful of donors also went to these clonotypes.

5'RACE template switching built TCR beta cDNA with unique molecular identifiers. One entry per CDR3 protein, without DNA, is what TCRdb gives after re-calling the 5' RACE reads. The sample totals roughly 420,000 distinct CDR3 sequences. The CDR3 has 13 amino acids. CDR1 is DFQATT and CDR2 is SNEGSKA in the germline V gene (reference sequence). The chain uses TRBV20-1 and TRBJ1-1. Sequencing was carried out using blood T cells: a sorted CD56 or NKG2C T cell subset, CD4+ or CD8+ T cells, or bulk PBMC T cells (not recorded which). This clonotype was sampled from a woman aged 18-70 years in good health. Here the CDR3 reads CSACPTRNTEAFF.